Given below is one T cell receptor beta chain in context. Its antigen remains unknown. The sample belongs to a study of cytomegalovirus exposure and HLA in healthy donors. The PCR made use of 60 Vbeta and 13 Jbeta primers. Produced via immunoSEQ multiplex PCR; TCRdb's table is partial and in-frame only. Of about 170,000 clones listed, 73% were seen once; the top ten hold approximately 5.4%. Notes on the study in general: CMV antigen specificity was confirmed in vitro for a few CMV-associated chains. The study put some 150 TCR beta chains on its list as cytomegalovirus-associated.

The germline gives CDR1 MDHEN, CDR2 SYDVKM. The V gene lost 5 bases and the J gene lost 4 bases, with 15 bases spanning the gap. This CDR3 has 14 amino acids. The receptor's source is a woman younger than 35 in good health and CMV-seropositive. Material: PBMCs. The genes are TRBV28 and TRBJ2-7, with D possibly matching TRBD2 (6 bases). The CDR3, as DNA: TGTGCCAGCAGTCCGACCAGACTAGGGTACGAGCAGTACTTC. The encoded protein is CASSPTRLGYEQYF.